Below, 13 T cell receptor beta chains from the same sample are listed, as sequenced in a study of follicular helper T cells after annual influenza vaccination. Method: immunoSEQ multiplex PCR; TCRdb's copy keeps in-frame clones and lacks some. The profile shows nearly 15,000 clones, 65% to 85% of them singletons. The sample's time point: 2014-2015 season, 7 days after vaccination. The material sequenced was CXCR5+ CD38- circulating T follicular helper cells from blood, taken 7 days after influenza vaccination. Described subset: circulating Tfh, non-naive CD4+CXCR5+PD-1+ (ICOS+CD38+ or ICOS-CD38-). Receptors were obtained from an adult who received the influenza vaccine.

This chain links TRBV28 with TRBJ1-1, with 10 bases identical to TRBD1. Germline V gives CDR1 MDHEN, CDR2 SYDVKM. The CDR3 loop spans 13 amino acids. The V and J ends lost 2 bases and 6 bases, in that order; junction bases with no gene match: 0. CDR3 nucleotide sequence: TGTGCCAGCAGTTTAGGACAGGGGGCTGAAGCTTTCTTT. Its translation is CASSLGQGAEAFF. The variable domain in full, completed from reference TRBV28 and TRBJ1-1, reads DVKVTQSSRYLVKRTGEKVFLECVQDMDHENMFWYRQDPGLGLRLIYFSYDVKMKEKGDIPEGYSVSREKKERFSLILESASTNQTSMYLCASSLGQGAEAFFGQGTRLTVV.

The chain couples TRBV5-8 to TRBJ2-1; a weak D match, TRBD2 (5 bases). CDR1 is SGHTS and CDR2 is YDEGEE in the germline V gene. The CDR3 totals 13 residues. With 7 bases removed from V and 4 bases from J, the gap between germline ends came to 12 bases. The CDR3 coding sequence is TGTGCCAGCGGCGACTATGGGTACAATGAGCAGTTCTTC. Its translation: CASGDYGYNEQFF.

The sample holds a few counts of this clone. The gene calls are TRBV6-1 and TRBJ2-7; maybe TRBD1 (6 bases). The CDR3 is 14 residues long. The ends were cut back, 7 bases at V and 4 bases at J, with 17 bases in the middle. CDR1 and CDR2 from the germline V gene are MNHNS and SASEGT. In nucleotides, the CDR3 is TGTGCCAGCATCAGACAGGCCCCAGGGTACGAGCAGTACTTC. Translation: CASIRQAPGYEQYF.

This clone was found a few times. In DNA, the CDR3 is TGCAGCGTTGTGACAGGGGCCCACAATCAGCCCCAGCATTTT. Encoded protein: CSVVTGAHNQPQHF. The rearrangement joins TRBV29-1 to TRBJ1-5; 8 bases are a match to TRBD1. CDR1 SQVTM and CDR2 ANQGSEA come from the germline V gene. The length of the CDR3 is 14 residues. Trimming removed 4 bases from V and 3 bases from J; junction bases left unmatched: 5.

This clone came up a few times. The chain couples TRBV2 to TRBJ2-3; 8 nucleotides match TRBD1. The CDR3 consists of 18 residues. CDR1 is SNHLY, CDR2 FYNNEI, per germline. The V and J ends lost 3 bases and 2 bases, in that order; junction bases with no gene match: 13. For the CDR3, the DNA is TGTGCCAGCAGTGATTTAATCGAAGGACAGGGATACACAGATACGCAGTATTTT. Translated: CASSDLIEGQGYTDTQYF. Full variable domain (rest looked up from reference TRBV2 and TRBJ2-3): EPEVTQTPSHQVTQMGQEVILRCVPISNHLYFYWYRQILGQKVEFLVSFYNNEISEKSEIFDDQFSVERPDGSNFTLKIRSTKLEDSAMYFCASSDLIEGQGYTDTQYFGPGTRLTVL.

This clone was seen more than once but under ten times. V gene TRBV29-1 combines with J gene TRBJ1-1; D not certain. Per germline, CDR1 SQVTM and CDR2 ANQGSEA. The V gene lost 6 bases and the J gene lost 1 base, with 9 bases spanning the gap. The CDR3 has 12 amino acids. CDR3 sequence (DNA): TGCAGCGTAAGCGGAGGGAACACTGAAGCTTTCTTT. It encodes CSVSGGNTEAFF.

This clone was observed a few times. The rearrangement joins TRBV29-1 to TRBJ2-5, with D hard to call. The CDR3 totals 11 residues. Trimming stripped 4 bases from V and 2 bases from J, with 5 bases between. Germline assignment: CDR1 SQVTM and CDR2 ANQGSEA. The CDR3 region is CSVAIQETQYF. In nucleotides, the CDR3 is TGCAGCGTTGCCATTCAAGAGACCCAGTACTTC.

The chain couples TRBV1 to TRBJ1-5; no DNA check was done on the table's D call, TRBD1. TRBV1 has pseudogene status. The CDR3 spans 14 residues. The CDR3 nucleotides read TGCACCAGCAGCCAGGAACAGGGGAATCAGCCCCAGCATTTT. This gives the protein CTSSQEQGNQPQHF.

This sequence joins TRBV15 and TRBJ2-3; TRBD2 matches at 9 bases. The CDR3 is made up of 15 amino acids. The V and J ends lost 3 bases and 6 bases, in that order; junction bases with no gene match: 7. Germline CDR1 reads LNHNV; CDR2 reads YYDKDF (reference sequence). CDR3 bases: TGTGCCACCAGCAGGACTAGCGGAGAGATGGATACGCAGTATTTT. Its translation is CATSRTSGEMDTQYF.

The chain recombines TRBV7-2 with TRBJ2-2; 8 positions match TRBD1. Trimming cost V 5 bases and J 6 bases; bases outside gene matches: 11. Per germline, CDR1 SGHTA and CDR2 FQGNSA. This CDR3 comprises 16 residues. The chain's CDR3 is CASSTLQGAVAGELFF. CDR3 coding DNA: TGTGCCAGCAGCACTCTTCAGGGGGCGGTCGCCGGGGAGCTGTTTTTT.

This clone showed up just once. The chain employs TRBV30 and TRBJ1-1, with 7 bases fitting TRBD1. The CDR3 spans 16 residues. Germline assignment: CDR1 GTSNPN and CDR2 SVGIG (reference sequence). The trim removed 2 bases at V and 1 base at J, leaving 10 bases unmatched. The CDR3 here is CAWSPPFGTANTEAFF. CDR3 DNA sequence: TGTGCCTGGAGTCCTCCCTTTGGGACAGCGAACACTGAAGCTTTCTTT. Full variable domain (rest looked up from reference TRBV30 and TRBJ1-1): SQTIHQWPATLVQPVGSPLSLECTVEGTSNPNLYWYRQAAGRGLQLLFYSVGIGQISSEVPQNLSASRPQDRQFILSSKKLLLSDSGFYLCAWSPPFGTANTEAFFGQGTRLTVV.

The chain's CDR3 is CASSSVTVNSNQPQHF. The DNA of the CDR3 is TGTGCCAGTAGCTCCGTAACAGTAAATAGCAATCAGCCCCAGCATTTT. This rearrangement joins TRBV19 to TRBJ1-5; no clear D. This CDR3 is 16 amino acids long. The germline CDR1 and CDR2 sequences are LNHDA and SQIVND (reference sequence). The ends were cut back, 6 bases at V and 0 bases at J, with 15 bases in the middle. Full variable domain (rest looked up from reference TRBV19 and TRBJ1-5): DGGITQSPKYLFRKEGQNVTLSCEQNLNHDAMYWYRQDPGQGLRLIYYSQIVNDFQKGDIAEGYSVSREKKESFPLTVTSAQKNPTAFYLCASSSVTVNSNQPQHFGDGTRLSIL.

The chain links TRBV7-3 to TRBJ1-1; weak D call: TRBD1 (5 bases). The CDR3 loop spans 16 amino acids. The V gene lost 1 base and the J gene lost 4 bases, with 16 bases spanning the gap. Germline assignment: CDR1 SGHTA and CDR2 FQGTGA. The CDR3 loop reads CASSLNPSGGITEAFF. CDR3 DNA sequence: TGTGCCAGCAGCTTAAACCCCTCCGGGGGAATCACTGAAGCTTTCTTT.